A selection of T cell receptor beta chains follows, all from one sample in a study of blood T cell repertoires in COVID-19. Method: immunoSEQ multiplex PCR; TCRdb's copy keeps in-frame clones and lacks some. Of approximately 90,000 clones listed, roughly 80% are singletons. The specimen was peripheral blood. All receptors come from a man aged 65 to 79 with acute or convalescent COVID-19. Each CDR3 is given with its conserved first and last residue. The order of the fields is D gene, J gene, clone size, V gene, CDR3 DNA, CDR3 protein. D genes are given only for firm matches. Expanded clones are given a class, and other clones once, few, many or no size at all.

d_call: .; j_call: TRBJ2-5; clone_size: .; v_call: TRBV11-3; cdr3_nt: TGTGCCAGCAGCGATCCCCCAGGGGAGACCCAGTACTTC; cdr3_aa: CASSDPPGETQYF
d_call: .; j_call: TRBJ1-1; clone_size: once; v_call: TRBV7-6; cdr3_nt: TGTGCCAGCAGCCGCCTAGGACAAGTGAACACTGAAGCTTTCTTT; cdr3_aa: CASSRLGQVNTEAFF
d_call: .; j_call: TRBJ2-2; clone_size: .; v_call: TRBV30; cdr3_nt: TGTGCCTGGGGCCGATTATACACCGGGGAGCTGTTTTTT; cdr3_aa: CAWGRLYTGELFF
d_call: TRBD2; j_call: TRBJ2-1; clone_size: once; v_call: TRBV19; cdr3_nt: TGTGCCAGTAGTATTAGCGGGGGGAACTACAATGAGCAGTTCTTC; cdr3_aa: CASSISGGNYNEQFF
d_call: TRBD1; j_call: TRBJ1-6; clone_size: .; v_call: TRBV28; cdr3_nt: TGTGCCAGCAGTTTGTCGACAGGGTCTAATTCACCCCTCCACTTT; cdr3_aa: CASSLSTGSNSPLHF
d_call: .; j_call: TRBJ1-2; clone_size: few; v_call: TRBV30; cdr3_nt: TGTGCCTGGAGTCGACAGATCTATGGCTACACCTTC; cdr3_aa: CAWSRQIYGYTF
d_call: TRBD2; j_call: TRBJ2-3; clone_size: .; v_call: TRBV5-1; cdr3_nt: TGCGCCAGCAGCCCCTCTTGGACTAGCGCTAGCACAGATACGCAGTATTTT; cdr3_aa: CASSPSWTSASTDTQYF
d_call: .; j_call: TRBJ2-1; clone_size: .; v_call: TRBV11-3; cdr3_nt: TGTGCCAGCAGCTTAGAGTCTGGGGCTAACAATGAGCAGTTCTTC; cdr3_aa: CASSLESGANNEQFF
d_call: .; j_call: TRBJ2-3; clone_size: .; v_call: TRBV19; cdr3_nt: TGTGCCAGTAGCGGGGGAAGCACAGATACGCAGTATTTT; cdr3_aa: CASSGGSTDTQYF
d_call: .; j_call: TRBJ2-2; clone_size: .; v_call: TRBV3-1/TRBV3-2; cdr3_nt: TGTGCCAGCAGGAGAGGGACACCCGGGACCGGGGAGCTGTTTTTT; cdr3_aa: CASRRGTPGTGELFF
d_call: .; j_call: TRBJ1-1; clone_size: .; v_call: TRBV14; cdr3_nt: TGTGCCAGCAGCCTGTCTCTGAACACTGAAGCTTTCTTT; cdr3_aa: CASSLSLNTEAFF
d_call: TRBD2; j_call: TRBJ2-3; clone_size: .; v_call: TRBV5-5; cdr3_nt: TGTGCCAGCAGCTTTAGCGGGGGGGCTCCAGATACGCAGTATTTT; cdr3_aa: CASSFSGGAPDTQYF
d_call: .; j_call: TRBJ2-7; clone_size: .; v_call: TRBV21-1; cdr3_nt: TGTGCCAGCAGCATTGGACAGGGCAACGAGCAGTACTTC; cdr3_aa: CASSIGQGNEQYF
d_call: TRBD1; j_call: TRBJ1-6; clone_size: .; v_call: TRBV13; cdr3_nt: TGTGCCAGCAGCTCTGGACAGGGGGATTCACCCCTCCACTTT; cdr3_aa: CASSSGQGDSPLHF
d_call: TRBD1; j_call: TRBJ2-2; clone_size: few; v_call: TRBV19; cdr3_nt: TGTGCCAGTAGTTGGGACAGGGGGGCGAACACCGGGGAGCTGTTTTTT; cdr3_aa: CASSWDRGANTGELFF
d_call: .; j_call: TRBJ1-3; clone_size: few; v_call: TRBV6-5; cdr3_nt: TGTGCCAGCAGTTACTCGACCCAGGCTGGTGGAAACACCATATATTTT; cdr3_aa: CASSYSTQAGGNTIYF
d_call: .; j_call: TRBJ2-3; clone_size: .; v_call: TRBV19; cdr3_nt: TGTGCCAGTAGTAAATTATACACAGATACGCAGTATTTT; cdr3_aa: CASSKLYTDTQYF
d_call: .; j_call: TRBJ1-3; clone_size: few; v_call: TRBV30; cdr3_nt: TGTGCCTGGAGTTCACCATTTAGACTGAGCTCTGGAAACACCATATATTTT; cdr3_aa: CAWSSPFRLSSGNTIYF
d_call: .; j_call: TRBJ1-5; clone_size: few; v_call: TRBV7-2; cdr3_nt: TGTGCCAGCAGCCATCCAGGACAGCCCCAGCATTTT; cdr3_aa: CASSHPGQPQHF
d_call: TRBD1; j_call: TRBJ2-7; clone_size: .; v_call: TRBV4-2; cdr3_nt: TGTGCCAGCAGCCGGCAAGGGGCTACAGGGGGCGGAAGGTCCTACGAGCAGTACTTC; cdr3_aa: CASSRQGATGGGRSYEQYF
d_call: .; j_call: TRBJ2-7; clone_size: .; v_call: TRBV3-1/TRBV3-2; cdr3_nt: TGTGCCAGCAGCCAAGAAGGGCAGGGACTCTACGAGCAGTACTTC; cdr3_aa: CASSQEGQGLYEQYF
d_call: TRBD1; j_call: TRBJ1-2; clone_size: .; v_call: TRBV27; cdr3_nt: TGTGCCAGCAGTTATACAGGGGGTTGGGGCTACACCTTC; cdr3_aa: CASSYTGGWGYTF
d_call: TRBD1; j_call: TRBJ2-2; clone_size: .; v_call: TRBV29-1; cdr3_nt: TGCAGCGTTAGCTCAGGGGGCTTGACCGGGGAGCTGTTTTTT; cdr3_aa: CSVSSGGLTGELFF
d_call: .; j_call: TRBJ1-5; clone_size: .; v_call: TRBV19; cdr3_nt: TGTGCCAGTAGGGCGGCAGGGCTGTATCAGCCCCAGCATTTT; cdr3_aa: CASRAAGLYQPQHF
d_call: .; j_call: TRBJ2-1; clone_size: once; v_call: TRBV27; cdr3_nt: TGTGCCAGCAGTCTAGGACTTCTCACCTACAATGAGCAGTTCTTC; cdr3_aa: CASSLGLLTYNEQFF
d_call: TRBD1; j_call: TRBJ2-1; clone_size: .; v_call: TRBV28; cdr3_nt: TGTGCCAGCTCGGGGACAGTCTCCTACAATGAGCAGTTCTTC; cdr3_aa: CASSGTVSYNEQFF
d_call: .; j_call: TRBJ1-6; clone_size: .; v_call: TRBV10-3; cdr3_nt: TGTGCCATCAGGACCGGGCGGGATTCACCCCTCCACTTT; cdr3_aa: CAIRTGRDSPLHF
d_call: TRBD2; j_call: TRBJ2-2; clone_size: few; v_call: TRBV6-2/TRBV6-3; cdr3_nt: TGTGCCAGCAGCCGCTACCCCTGCGGGGGTAGAACCGGGGAGCTGTTTTTT; cdr3_aa: CASSRYPCGGRTGELFF
d_call: .; j_call: TRBJ2-7; clone_size: .; v_call: TRBV2; cdr3_nt: TGTGCCAGCAGTGAAGCAGGAGCAAACTACGAGCAGTACTTC; cdr3_aa: CASSEAGANYEQYF
d_call: .; j_call: TRBJ2-3; clone_size: .; v_call: TRBV28; cdr3_nt: TGTGCCAGCAGTATGAACAGGGCAGGGGATACGCAGTATTTT; cdr3_aa: CASSMNRAGDTQYF
d_call: TRBD1; j_call: TRBJ1-5; clone_size: .; v_call: TRBV19; cdr3_nt: TGTGCCAGTAGGCAGGACAGGGGGCTTCAGCCCCAGCATTTT; cdr3_aa: CASRQDRGLQPQHF
d_call: .; j_call: TRBJ2-3; clone_size: .; v_call: TRBV2; cdr3_nt: TGTGCCAGCAGGGGCGGGCCGGGCACAGATACGCAGTATTTT; cdr3_aa: CASRGGPGTDTQYF
d_call: TRBD1; j_call: TRBJ2-4; clone_size: .; v_call: TRBV4-1; cdr3_nt: TGCGCCAGCAGCCAAGATCGTACAGGGGGCGTGCACTTC; cdr3_aa: CASSQDRTGGVHF
d_call: .; j_call: TRBJ1-1; clone_size: .; v_call: TRBV6-1; cdr3_nt: TGTGCCAGCAGTGAAGTTAAGGAGGGATGGTACACTGAAGCTTTCTTT; cdr3_aa: CASSEVKEGWYTEAFF
d_call: TRBD2; j_call: TRBJ2-1; clone_size: few; v_call: TRBV24-1; cdr3_nt: TGTGCCACCAGCAACGGGGGGAATTACAATGAGCAGTTCTTC; cdr3_aa: CATSNGGNYNEQFF
d_call: .; j_call: TRBJ1-1; clone_size: .; v_call: TRBV4-1; cdr3_nt: TGCGCCAGCAGCCAAGATTTGAGGGGGTTGGGATCGAACACTGAAGCTTTCTTT; cdr3_aa: CASSQDLRGLGSNTEAFF
d_call: .; j_call: TRBJ2-2; clone_size: .; v_call: TRBV19; cdr3_nt: TGTGCCAGTAGTCCGCCTCTCAGCACCGGGGAGCTGTTTTTT; cdr3_aa: CASSPPLSTGELFF
d_call: .; j_call: TRBJ1-4; clone_size: .; v_call: TRBV10-2; cdr3_nt: TGCGCCAGCAGTGAGTCGCGGGACTCAAGAGAAAAACTGTTTTTT; cdr3_aa: CASSESRDSREKLFF
d_call: .; j_call: TRBJ2-7; clone_size: .; v_call: TRBV7-9; cdr3_nt: TGTGCCAGCAGCCCGCCACCACGGCTCGGGAACGAGCAGTACTTC; cdr3_aa: CASSPPPRLGNEQYF
d_call: .; j_call: TRBJ1-1; clone_size: once; v_call: TRBV5-1; cdr3_nt: TGCGCCAGCAGCTTGGACGACAGGCCTACCACTGAAGCTTTCTTT; cdr3_aa: CASSLDDRPTTEAFF
d_call: .; j_call: TRBJ2-2; clone_size: .; v_call: TRBV2; cdr3_nt: TGTGCCAGCAGCGACCAGGGGTTGAACACCGGGGAGCTGTTTTTT; cdr3_aa: CASSDQGLNTGELFF
d_call: .; j_call: TRBJ1-3; clone_size: once; v_call: TRBV10-2; cdr3_nt: TGCGCCACTTCCCTTGGGGGGGCTGGAAACACCATATATTTT; cdr3_aa: CATSLGGAGNTIYF
d_call: .; j_call: TRBJ1-5; clone_size: few; v_call: TRBV28; cdr3_nt: TGTGCCAGCAGCCTTCTACTCAACAGCAATCAGCCCCAGCATTTT; cdr3_aa: CASSLLLNSNQPQHF
d_call: TRBD2; j_call: TRBJ2-5; clone_size: .; v_call: TRBV4-1; cdr3_nt: TGCGCCAGCAGCCAAGCTAGCGGGGGGGCCGTGTCACAAGAGACCCAGTACTTC; cdr3_aa: CASSQASGGAVSQETQYF
d_call: .; j_call: TRBJ1-4; clone_size: .; v_call: TRBV7-9; cdr3_nt: TGTGCCAGCAGCTTTGCAGGGTTCAATGAAAAACTGTTTTTT; cdr3_aa: CASSFAGFNEKLFF
d_call: TRBD1; j_call: TRBJ2-3; clone_size: .; v_call: TRBV19; cdr3_nt: TGTGCCAGTAGTTCCCGGACAGGGTTCACAGATACGCAGTATTTT; cdr3_aa: CASSSRTGFTDTQYF
d_call: TRBD2; j_call: TRBJ2-1; clone_size: .; v_call: TRBV9; cdr3_nt: TGTGCCAGCAGCGCGGGACTAGCGGTGTACAATGAGCAGTTCTTC; cdr3_aa: CASSAGLAVYNEQFF
d_call: .; j_call: TRBJ1-6; clone_size: few; v_call: TRBV7-9; cdr3_nt: TGTGCCAGCAGCTTAACCGGAGGGGAAAGCTCACCCCTCCACTTT; cdr3_aa: CASSLTGGESSPLHF
d_call: TRBD2; j_call: TRBJ2-5; clone_size: .; v_call: TRBV29-1; cdr3_nt: TGCAGCGTTGATCGGGCTAGCGGGGGGAGTTTGGAGACCCAGTACTTC; cdr3_aa: CSVDRASGGSLETQYF
d_call: TRBD1; j_call: TRBJ2-7; clone_size: .; v_call: TRBV5-8; cdr3_nt: TGTGCCAGCAGCCCCTGGACAGGGCTAACCTACGAGCAGTACTTC; cdr3_aa: CASSPWTGLTYEQYF
d_call: TRBD1; j_call: TRBJ2-7; clone_size: .; v_call: TRBV19; cdr3_nt: TGTGCCAGCGGGACAGGCAAATCCTACGAGCAGTACTTC; cdr3_aa: CASGTGKSYEQYF
d_call: TRBD2; j_call: TRBJ2-3; clone_size: few; v_call: TRBV11-2; cdr3_nt: TGTGCCAGCAGCTCATCCATAGCGGGGGGGATCACAGATACGCAGTATTTT; cdr3_aa: CASSSSIAGGITDTQYF
d_call: TRBD2; j_call: TRBJ2-1; clone_size: .; v_call: TRBV6-1; cdr3_nt: TGTGCCAGCAGTGAACTAAGCGGGGGGCACAATGAGCAGTTCTTC; cdr3_aa: CASSELSGGHNEQFF
d_call: TRBD2; j_call: TRBJ2-1; clone_size: .; v_call: TRBV13; cdr3_nt: TGTGCCAGCAGTATTGGGACTCTAGCGGGGGGGCTCGGTGAGCAGTTCTTC; cdr3_aa: CASSIGTLAGGLGEQFF
d_call: .; j_call: TRBJ2-2; clone_size: .; v_call: TRBV7-2; cdr3_nt: TGTGCCAGCAGCTTAAGGGACATCTTCACCGGGGAGCTGTTTTTT; cdr3_aa: CASSLRDIFTGELFF
d_call: .; j_call: TRBJ2-3; clone_size: .; v_call: TRBV11-2; cdr3_nt: TGTGCCAGCAGCCAAGACAGTAGCACAGATACGCAGTATTTT; cdr3_aa: CASSQDSSTDTQYF
d_call: .; j_call: TRBJ2-5; clone_size: .; v_call: TRBV19; cdr3_nt: TGTGCCAGTAGTATAGCGGGGGAGACCCAGTACTTC; cdr3_aa: CASSIAGETQYF
d_call: .; j_call: TRBJ1-1; clone_size: .; v_call: TRBV7-9; cdr3_nt: TGTGCCAGCAGCTTAGTTGGCGGCAGGGTCGAGAACACTGAAGCTTTCTTT; cdr3_aa: CASSLVGGRVENTEAFF
d_call: .; j_call: TRBJ2-1; clone_size: .; v_call: TRBV21-1; cdr3_nt: TGTGCCAGCAGCTCCCCCGGGACACGGACCTCCAATGAGCAGTTCTTC; cdr3_aa: CASSSPGTRTSNEQFF
d_call: TRBD1; j_call: TRBJ1-2; clone_size: few; v_call: TRBV7-8; cdr3_nt: TGTGCCAGCAGCTTCCTTAGCAGGGGGATAGGGTATGGCTACACCTTC; cdr3_aa: CASSFLSRGIGYGYTF